This TCR beta chain was profiled in a study of T cells in Graves' hyperthyroidism and ophthalmopathy (dated by TCRdb to the late 2010s). Some background on the complete study: Peripheral blood samples were taken at initial diagnosis, before any treatment was given. In more than 5 Graves' hyperthyroidism patients, the study also compared T-cell repertoires from thyroid tissue with T-cell repertoires from blood. For training and testing, the 80 to 100 patients in the discovery cohort were randomly divided in a 7:3 ratio. TCR V-J signatures able to tell the groups apart were searched for in a discovery cohort of 100 patients, of whom 43 had Graves' ophthalmopathy and about 60 had stable Graves' hyperthyroidism. After blood sampling, hyperthyroidism patients were treated with methimazole at a starting dose of 30 mg daily, and ophthalmopathy patients were treated with high-dose intravenous methylprednisolone. An independent validation cohort of about 20 hyperthyroidism patients and some 15 patients who later progressed to ophthalmopathy tested prospective prediction of ophthalmopathy. TCR Vbeta CDR3 sequencing of 120 to 150 peripheral blood samples (43 ophthalmopathy, about 75 hyperthyroidism and 17 progressor patients) is reported in the paper. General findings and caveats noted by the study authors: No statistical method was used to set the sample size in advance, and investigators knew the group allocation. Blood samples also contained most of the expanded thyroid clonotypes (frequency above 0.001), which suggests that blood repertoires may reflect thyroid immune responses. In validation, progression to ophthalmopathy was predicted by the model with around 70% sensitivity and 72% to 80% specificity, a median of around 6.5 months before onset. In cross-validation, a model built on a 13 V-J signature told ophthalmopathy apart from stable hyperthyroidism with less than 90% sensitivity and around 84% specificity, and in testing the same model reached 80%/75%.

The TCR beta CDR3 regions were amplified from RNA transcripts. The first round of RT-PCR for the TCR CDR3 was performed with the HTBI primer set and the Qiagen OneStep RT-PCR kit. Libraries were constructed in a second round of multiplex PCR, after which size selection and purification were performed. Libraries were sequenced paired-end with 100 bp reads on an Illumina HiSeq2000. Per the authors' processing: SOAPnuke was used to process the raw data, throwing out any read that contained adapters or uncalled bases, had a mean Phred below 15, or lacked an exact constant-primer or identifier match. COPE v1.2.5 was used to merge the high-quality paired reads, and each unique nucleotide sequence was defined as a clonotype. Clonotypes were aligned to IMGT TRBV, TRBD and TRBJ reference segments using MiTCR v1.1. Analysis was restricted to V-J combinations with a frequency above 0.0001, which covered 99.2% of repertoires. A TCS score was defined as the ratio of F50 (clonal expansion) to E x V (chaos), with BLOSUM62-based TCRdist applied between CDR3 peptides within each V-J. Welch's t-statistics and random forest reduced 514 V-J features to fewer than 15, which were used in a naive Bayes classifier (R e1071). Thyroid-blood repertoire similarity was quantified with the Morisita-Horn index. TCRdb trimmed the raw reads at Q25, called clones with MiXCR and kept productive beta chains. Each entry merges the rows of one CDR3 protein and shows their most common DNA and genes. None of the V and J calls come from the authors' own analysis; TCRdb made them. Within this sample are about 53,000 distinct CDR3 sequences, with about 50% of them counted one time only. The ten most abundant clones make up roughly 12% of the sample.

Comments on this clonotype: The target of this receptor is not known. No base quality values were provided; no much bigger clone lies one nucleotide off.

In the ophthalmopathy patients, disease was moderately to severely active, with a Clinical Activity Score of 3 or more, a NOSPECS grade of 4 or more, and a duration of less than 3 months. Patients with uncontrolled infections, other autoimmune diseases, pregnancy or lactation were excluded. Diagnoses were based on clinical symptoms, serum thyroxine and TRAb, thyroid ultrasound and orbital computed tomography. PBMCs were separated from roughly 9.6 ml of fresh peripheral blood using Ficoll-Paque density gradient centrifugation. Total RNA was extracted using Trizol reagent, and RNA quality was assessed on an Agilent 2100 Bioanalyzer. The CDR3 covers 18 residues, taking in both the cysteine and the phenylalanine. Kept here is only the CDR3 DNA, which spans 54 bases and is read in frame from base 1. The junction shows trimming of 4 bases on V and 0 bases on J, plus 21 bases between the germline ends. The germline V gene supplies CDR1 SQVTM and CDR2 ANQGSEA.

Sequenced sample: blood. The origin of this receptor is a woman aged 25 to 39 with Graves' ophthalmopathy. The sequence is built from TRBV29-1 and TRBJ2-2; possibly the D gene is TRBD1, per 5 matching bases. The CDR3 protein is CSVGQGPQGCANTGELFF. DNA sequence: TGCAGCGTTGGCCAGGGTCCCCAGGGCTGTGCGAACACCGGGGAGCTGTTTTTT.